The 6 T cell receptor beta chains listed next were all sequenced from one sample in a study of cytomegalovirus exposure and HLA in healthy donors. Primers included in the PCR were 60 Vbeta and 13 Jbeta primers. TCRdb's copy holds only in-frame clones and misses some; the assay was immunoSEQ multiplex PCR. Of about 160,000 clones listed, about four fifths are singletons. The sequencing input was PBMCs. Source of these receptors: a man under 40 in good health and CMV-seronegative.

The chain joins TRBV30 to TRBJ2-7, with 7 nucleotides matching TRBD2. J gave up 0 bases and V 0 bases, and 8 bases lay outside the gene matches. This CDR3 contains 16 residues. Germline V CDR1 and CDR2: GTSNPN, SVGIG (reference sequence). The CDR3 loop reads CAWSVRRRGSSYEQYF. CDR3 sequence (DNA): TGTGCCTGGAGTGTACGTCGGCGGGGGAGCTCCTACGAGCAGTACTTC. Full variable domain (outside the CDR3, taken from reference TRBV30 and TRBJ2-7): SQTIHQWPATLVQPVGSPLSLECTVEGTSNPNLYWYRQAAGRGLQLLFYSVGIGQISSEVPQNLSASRPQDRQFILSSKKLLLSDSGFYLCAWSVRRRGSSYEQYFGPGTRLTVT.

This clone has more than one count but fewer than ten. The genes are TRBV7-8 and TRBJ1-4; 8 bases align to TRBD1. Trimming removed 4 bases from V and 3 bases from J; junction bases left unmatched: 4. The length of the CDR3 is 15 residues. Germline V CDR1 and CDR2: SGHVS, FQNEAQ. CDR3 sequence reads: CASSSWTGPNEKLFF. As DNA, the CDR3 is TGTGCCAGCAGCTCGTGGACAGGGCCTAATGAAAAACTGTTTTTT.

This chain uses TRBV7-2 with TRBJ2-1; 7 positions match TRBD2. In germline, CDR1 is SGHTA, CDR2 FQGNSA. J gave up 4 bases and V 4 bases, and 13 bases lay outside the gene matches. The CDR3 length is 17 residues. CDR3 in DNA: TGTGCCAGCAGCTCCCGCTATGCTAGCGGCATTTACAATGAGCAGTTCTTC. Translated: CASSSRYASGIYNEQFF.

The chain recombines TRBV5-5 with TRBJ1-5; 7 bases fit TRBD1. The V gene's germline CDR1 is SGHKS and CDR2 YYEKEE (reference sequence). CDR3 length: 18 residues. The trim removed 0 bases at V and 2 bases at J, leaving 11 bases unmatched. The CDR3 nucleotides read TGTGCCAGCAGCTTGGGGGACAGTCAATCCAGAGGCAATCAGCCCCAGCATTTT. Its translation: CASSLGDSQSRGNQPQHF.

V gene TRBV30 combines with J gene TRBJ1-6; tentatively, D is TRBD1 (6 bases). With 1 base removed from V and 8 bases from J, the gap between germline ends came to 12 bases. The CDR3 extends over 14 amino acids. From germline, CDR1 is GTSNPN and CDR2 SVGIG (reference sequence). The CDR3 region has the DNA TGTGCCTGGAGTGGTGCAGGGGACGATTCACCCCTCCACTTT. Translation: CAWSGAGDDSPLHF.

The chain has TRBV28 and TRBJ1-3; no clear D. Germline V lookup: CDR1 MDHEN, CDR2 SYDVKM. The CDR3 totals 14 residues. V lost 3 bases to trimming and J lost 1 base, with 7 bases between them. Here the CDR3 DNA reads TGTGCCAGCAGTTTCGGAGGTTCTGGAAACACCATATATTTT. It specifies CASSFGGSGNTIYF.